Listed here are 18 T cell receptor beta chains from one sample, sequenced in a study of tumor-infiltrating lymphocytes in primary liver carcinoma. Researchers drew blood RNA from unsorted whole blood and extracted germline DNA as well. Production of TCR beta cDNA used around 0.45 ug total RNA together with a constant-region primer. TCR beta libraries came from three nested multiplex PCR rounds using slightly modified ARM-PCR. Amplification in the first two PCR rounds was performed using TRBV1-TRBV30 forward primers and a C-beta reverse primer for around 9 cycles each. TCRdb independently ran MiXCR on the multiplex PCR reads; one entry per CDR3 protein. The sample contains approximately 330,000 distinct CDR3 sequences, approximately 64% of which appear only once. Specimen: peripheral blood. All receptors derive from a man aged 35 to 55 with primary liver carcinoma and hepatitis B virus infection.

As regards this clonotype: Given a much more abundant clone one base away, this may be a read error. This chain connects TRBV12-3 or TRBV12-4 to TRBJ2-2; weak D call: TRBD1 (6 bases). This CDR3 has 13 amino acids. CDR3: CASSDRNTGEPFF. The CDR3 DNA is TGTGCCAGCAGTGACAGGAACACCGGGGAGCCGTTTTTT.

V is TRBV4-2 and J is TRBJ2-1; 11 bases line up with TRBD2. V lost 7 bases, J lost 8 bases, and 10 bases stayed unmatched. Germline CDR1 LGHNA, CDR2 YNFKEQ. This CDR3 is 15 amino acids long. The CDR3 bases are TGTGCCAGCATAGAAGAGGCTAGCGGGAGGTATGAGCAGTTCTTC. This encodes CASIEEASGRYEQFF.

This clonotype has just a few counts. The chain is built from TRBV11-2 and TRBJ1-2; 11 bases agree with TRBD1. V dropped 6 bases and J dropped 5; count of bases not matched to a gene: 17. This CDR3 spans 18 amino acids. The V gene's germline CDR1 is SGHAT and CDR2 FQNNGV. The CDR3 nucleotides read TGTGCCAGCAGGCTAAGCCTGGACAGGGGGCGAAAGGTATATGGCTACACCTTC. Translation: CASRLSLDRGRKVYGYTF.

Points on this clonotype: At one end, the junction sequence differs from germline, possibly due to a read error. The V and J genes are TRBV5-5 and TRBJ1-1; D is ambiguous. Germline CDR1 is SGHKS and CDR2 is YYEKEE (reference sequence). The CDR3 totals 15 residues. CDR3 sequence: CASSPRTQMNTGAFF. CDR3 sequence (DNA): TGTGCCAGCAGCCCAAGGACCCAAATGAACACTGGAGCTTTCTTT.

This clonotype has a count of ten or more. The chain is built from TRBV4-1 and TRBJ2-3; 12 nucleotides line up with TRBD2. The CDR3 totals 18 residues. CDR1 is MGHRA and CDR2 is YSYEKL in the germline V gene. The V and J ends lost 3 bases and 2 bases, in that order; junction bases with no gene match: 9. The CDR3 reads CASSQVTSGSVYTDTQYF. DNA of the CDR3: TGCGCCAGCAGCCAGGTGACTAGCGGGAGTGTATACACAGATACGCAGTATTTT.

This clonotype was seen once. The CDR3, as DNA: TGTGCCAGCAGGTTTGCAGGACAGGGAGGTGAGACCCAGTACTTC. Amino acids: CASRFAGQGGETQYF. This chain connects TRBV11-2 to TRBJ2-5; 8 nucleotides align to TRBD1. This CDR3 has 15 residues. V gave up 6 bases and J gave up 5 bases; unmatched junction bases: 11. Germline loops: CDR1 SGHAT, CDR2 FQNNGV. The full variable domain, with the rest looked up from reference TRBV11-2 and TRBJ2-5, is EAGVAQSPRYKIIEKRQSVAFWCNPISGHATLYWYQQILGQGPKLLIQFQNNGVVDDSQLPKDRFSAERLKGVDSTLKIQPAKLEDSAVYLCASRFAGQGGETQYFGPGTRLLVL.

There are a few counts of this clonotype. This may stem from a read error, because a much larger clone lies one nucleotide away. No conserved phenylalanine or tryptophan is present at the end of the CDR3, so a read error is the likely explanation. The chain couples TRBV6-6 to TRBJ1-1; no clear D. CDR1 and CDR2 (germline): MNHNY, SVGAGI (reference sequence). V was pared by 6 bases and J by 7 bases, with 18 bases between. CDR3 length equals 14 residues. Here the CDR3 DNA reads TGTGCCAGCAGACCAGACAACCTCCGTAATGAAGCTTTCTCT. Its protein product is CASRPDNLRNEAFS.

Concerning this clonotype: One junction end does not reproduce the germline sequence, and a read error may be involved. The V and J genes are TRBV11-2 and TRBJ2-7; 13 bases fit TRBD2. This CDR3 contains 14 residues. Germline values: CDR1 SGHAT, CDR2 FQNNGV. Written as DNA, the CDR3 is TGTGCCACCAGCTTCGGGACTAGCGGGGTTAAGCAGTACTTC. It translates to CATSFGTSGVKQYF.

Turning to this clonotype: Relative to the germline gene, one junction end is altered; a read error may explain this. The chain links TRBV11-1 to TRBJ2-7, with 11 nucleotides matching TRBD2. This CDR3 is 15 amino acids long. Germline values: CDR1 SGHAT, CDR2 FQDESV (reference sequence). This CDR3 reads CANSLAGGSEYGQYF. The CDR3 region has the DNA TGTGCCAATAGCTTAGCGGGAGGGTCCGAGTACGGGCAGTACTTC.

This clonotype has ten or more counts. The chain combines TRBV4-2 with TRBJ1-2; D not certain. The CDR3 is 13 amino acids. Trimming left V 0 bases short and J 4 bases short, with 6 bases between. CDR1 LGHNA and CDR2 YNFKEQ come from the germline V gene. The CDR3 loop is CASSQDESYGYTF. The CDR3 region has the DNA TGTGCCAGCAGCCAAGATGAGAGCTATGGCTACACCTTC.

This clonotype was seen only once. The conserved closing phenylalanine or tryptophan is absent in this CDR3, likely reflecting a read error. CDR3 in amino acids: CASSVTRNTEAFS. CDR3 DNA sequence: TGTGCCAGCAGTGTTACCCGCAACACTGAAGCTTTCTCT. The rearrangement uses TRBV6-6 and TRBJ1-1; D is uncertain. Per the germline V gene, CDR1 is MNHNY and CDR2 is SVGAGI (reference sequence). Trimming stripped 5 bases from V and 2 bases from J, with 9 bases between. The length of the CDR3 is 13 residues.

This clonotype was observed a handful of times. The genes are TRBV5-5 and TRBJ1-2; 7 positions agree with TRBD1. The CDR3 covers 14 residues. Trimming cost V 4 bases and J 3 bases; bases outside gene matches: 6. CDR1 and CDR2 from the germline V gene are SGHKS and YYEKEE (reference sequence). The CDR3 loop is CASSTDRVYYGYTF. The CDR3 DNA sequence: TGTGCCAGCAGCACCGACAGGGTGTACTATGGCTACACCTTC.

The sample holds one count of this clonotype. Germline is not matched at one junction end, which may reflect a read error. The gene calls are TRBV7-8 and TRBJ2-5, with D tentatively TRBD1 (5 bases). Germline V lookup: CDR1 SGHVS, CDR2 FQNEAQ. The CDR3 is made up of 13 amino acids. The CDR3 nucleotides are TGTGCCAGCAGCTTTAGTGGACAAGATACCCAGTACTTC. It codes for CASSFSGQDTQYF.

About this clonotype: This could be a read error, since a much larger clone is one nucleotide away. The chain links TRBV6-5 to TRBJ1-2; no clear D gene. Trimming stripped 2 bases from V and 9 bases from J, with 13 bases between. This CDR3 spans 13 amino acids. From germline, CDR1 is MNHEY and CDR2 SVGAGI. CDR3 DNA sequence: TGTGCCAGCAGTTACCTTCAGCCTATCAGCTACACCTTC. Translating gives CASSYLQPISYTF.

This clonotype occurred many times. V and J are TRBV11-2 and TRBJ2-7; D remains unclear. The CDR3 runs to 16 residues. The V and J ends lost 5 bases and 0 bases respectively, with 17 bases between them. Germline-derived CDR1 and CDR2 are SGHAT and FQNNGV. CDR3 loop: CASSPHRADLSYEQYF. CDR3 in DNA: TGTGCCAGCAGCCCGCATAGGGCCGACCTCTCCTACGAGCAGTACTTC.

Of note for this clonotype: A much larger clone lies one base from this, so it may be a read error. This chain joins TRBV6-2 or TRBV6-3 and TRBJ2-7; D not certain. Per germline, CDR1 MNHEY and CDR2 SVGEGT. V was trimmed by 6 bases and J by 2 bases, leaving 20 bases between them. The CDR3 loop spans 16 amino acids. The CDR3 loop is CASRANPRQGTYEQYF. CDR3 nucleotide sequence: TGTGCCAGCAGGGCAAACCCACGACAAGGCACCTACGAGCAGTACTTC.

The chain has TRBV4-1 and TRBJ2-4; weak D call: TRBD2 (6 bases). Germline V gives CDR1 MGHRA, CDR2 YSYEKL. This CDR3 is built from 20 residues. The V end was cut by 1 base, the J end by 3 bases, with 25 bases between. The CDR3 DNA sequence: TGCGCCAGCAGCCAAGGGCCGGCTAGCGAGAGAAGTGGGATCAAAAACATTCAGTACTTC. Translated: CASSQGPASERSGIKNIQYF.

This clonotype was observed a few times. A read error may be the cause here, since a much bigger clone is one base away. The V and J genes are TRBV30 and TRBJ2-3; D is possibly TRBD1 or TRBD2 (5 bases each). CDR1 GTSNPN and CDR2 SVGIG come from the germline V gene (reference sequence). Trimming stripped 5 bases from V and 1 base from J, with 16 bases between. The CDR3 extends over 15 amino acids. The CDR3 DNA is TGTGCCTGGGAGGCTAGAACGGGACGCACAGATACGCAGTATTTT. It yields the protein CAWEARTGRTDTQYF.